This paragraph reports one T cell receptor (beta chain). Using immunoSEQ multiplex PCR, the repertoire was profiled, and TCRdb retains in-frame clones only, with some absent. Here the sample spans under 200,000 clones, about 88% being singletons. These data are taken from a study of blood T cell repertoires in COVID-19. As for the study in general: Material from acute and convalescent COVID-19 was sourced from the United States, Italy and Spain.

Unmatched junction bases numbered 9, after V lost 8 bases and J lost 12 bases. The CDR3 consists of 12 residues. This TCR was sampled from a woman aged 80 or older with COVID-19, enrolled during active disease. This rearrangement joins TRBV12-3 or TRBV12-4 to TRBJ2-1; 8 nucleotides match TRBD2. Sequencing was performed on peripheral blood. CDR3 amino acids: CASSRGRLGQFF. The CDR3 DNA follows: TGTGCCAGCTCTCGCGGGAGGCTTGGGCAGTTCTTC.